A selection of T cell receptor beta chains follows, all from one sample in a study of cytomegalovirus exposure and HLA in healthy donors. Data came from immunoSEQ multiplex PCR; TCRdb stores just in-frame clones and leaves some out. The data contain some 150,000 clones, about four fifths of them seen just once; the ten biggest clones take up around 14%. Sequences were obtained from PBMCs. The receptors shown here come from a woman in her forties or fifties in good health and CMV-seronegative. The CDR3 runs from the conserved cysteine through the conserved F or W. D genes are given only for firm matches. A clone size is listed for some rows: how often the clone was seen (once, few, many), or a class if it is expanded.

d_call: TRBD2; j_call: TRBJ2-5; v_call: TRBV7-3; clone_size: once; cdr3_nt: TGTGCCAGCAGCCCGACTAGCGGGGGAGAGACCCAGTACTTC; cdr3_aa: CASSPTSGGETQYF
d_call: TRBD2; j_call: TRBJ2-5; v_call: TRBV13; clone_size: NA; cdr3_nt: TGTGCCAGCAGCCCGATCGGGGTAGCGGGGGAGCAAGAGACCCAGTACTTC; cdr3_aa: CASSPIGVAGEQETQYF
d_call: NA; j_call: TRBJ2-1; v_call: TRBV6-4; clone_size: NA; cdr3_nt: TGTGCCAGCAGTGACTCGATGTTTTATTGCCAGGACAATGAGCAGTTCTTC; cdr3_aa: CASSDSMFYCQDNEQFF
d_call: TRBD2; j_call: TRBJ2-3; v_call: TRBV9; clone_size: once; cdr3_nt: TGTGCCAGCAGCCGTCGCGGACTAGCGAGAGATACGCAGTATTTT; cdr3_aa: CASSRRGLARDTQYF
d_call: NA; j_call: TRBJ2-7; v_call: TRBV6-1; clone_size: NA; cdr3_nt: TGTGCCAGCAGGCCGCCTCAGGGTCTAGAGCAGTACTTC; cdr3_aa: CASRPPQGLEQYF
d_call: NA; j_call: TRBJ2-2; v_call: TRBV4-2; clone_size: NA; cdr3_nt: TGTGCCAGCAGCCAAGGAGACTTGAACACCGGGGAGCTGTTTTTT; cdr3_aa: CASSQGDLNTGELFF
d_call: TRBD1; j_call: TRBJ1-6; v_call: TRBV7-2; clone_size: NA; cdr3_nt: TGTGCCAGCAGCTTATCCCCGGGAGGGGGCGCTTCTTCACCCCTCCACTTT; cdr3_aa: CASSLSPGGGASSPLHF
d_call: NA; j_call: TRBJ1-5; v_call: TRBV13; clone_size: NA; cdr3_nt: TGTGCCAGCAGCCTCGGTCGACAGCCCCAGCATTTT; cdr3_aa: CASSLGRQPQHF
d_call: NA; j_call: TRBJ1-2; v_call: TRBV25-1; clone_size: NA; cdr3_nt: TGTGCCAGCAGTTCACACTCGGGAGCCTATGGCTACACCTTC; cdr3_aa: CASSSHSGAYGYTF
d_call: TRBD2; j_call: TRBJ2-1; v_call: TRBV2; clone_size: NA; cdr3_nt: TGTGCCAGCAGCCTAGCGGGAAGGACGAATGAGCAGTTCTTC; cdr3_aa: CASSLAGRTNEQFF
d_call: NA; j_call: TRBJ1-5; v_call: TRBV7-2; clone_size: NA; cdr3_nt: TGTGCCAGCAGCCCAGCCGGGGGGTCGGGTCAGCCCCAGCATTTT; cdr3_aa: CASSPAGGSGQPQHF
d_call: NA; j_call: TRBJ1-1; v_call: TRBV6-1; clone_size: once; cdr3_nt: TGTGCCAGCAGTTTCCGGACAGTACCTGAAGCTTTCTTT; cdr3_aa: CASSFRTVPEAFF
d_call: TRBD1; j_call: TRBJ2-7; v_call: TRBV15; clone_size: NA; cdr3_nt: TGTGCCACCAGCCCAGAAGGGACAGTCCACGAGCAGTACTTC; cdr3_aa: CATSPEGTVHEQYF
d_call: NA; j_call: TRBJ2-5; v_call: TRBV2; clone_size: NA; cdr3_nt: TGTGCCAGCAGTGAGTGGGGAATAGGACTTAGAGAGACCCAGTACTTC; cdr3_aa: CASSEWGIGLRETQYF
d_call: TRBD1; j_call: TRBJ2-7; v_call: TRBV7-8; clone_size: NA; cdr3_nt: TGTGCCAGCAGCCCCCAAGGGGGCCGGTCCTCCTACGAGCAGTACTTC; cdr3_aa: CASSPQGGRSSYEQYF
d_call: NA; j_call: TRBJ2-7; v_call: TRBV7-9; clone_size: NA; cdr3_nt: TGTTCCAGCAGCTTAGGGGGGGACAGCTCCTACGAGCAGTACTTC; cdr3_aa: CSSSLGGDSSYEQYF
d_call: NA; j_call: TRBJ2-7; v_call: TRBV14; clone_size: NA; cdr3_nt: TGTGCCAGCAGCCAAGTCCCCAGTCGCCCCTACGAGCAGTACTTC; cdr3_aa: CASSQVPSRPYEQYF
d_call: NA; j_call: TRBJ1-6; v_call: TRBV6-6; clone_size: NA; cdr3_nt: TGTGCCAGTACAGATTATAATTCACCCCTCCACTTT; cdr3_aa: CASTDYNSPLHF
d_call: TRBD2; j_call: TRBJ2-3; v_call: TRBV5-4; clone_size: NA; cdr3_nt: TGTGCCAGCAGCGTGGGACTAGCGGGACACACAGATACGCAGTATTTT; cdr3_aa: CASSVGLAGHTDTQYF
d_call: NA; j_call: TRBJ1-2; v_call: TRBV5-8; clone_size: NA; cdr3_nt: TGTGCCAGCAGCTCCAGGGATAACTATGGCTACACCTTC; cdr3_aa: CASSSRDNYGYTF
d_call: TRBD1; j_call: TRBJ1-1; v_call: TRBV28; clone_size: NA; cdr3_nt: TGTGCCAGCAGTTTAGGGACAGGGGATATGAACACTGAAGCTTTCTTT; cdr3_aa: CASSLGTGDMNTEAFF
d_call: TRBD1; j_call: TRBJ2-7; v_call: TRBV13; clone_size: NA; cdr3_nt: TGTGCCAGCAGTAGGAGGACAGGGGGCCCGGGCGAGCAGTACTTC; cdr3_aa: CASSRRTGGPGEQYF
d_call: NA; j_call: TRBJ1-2; v_call: TRBV27; clone_size: NA; cdr3_nt: TGTGCCAGCCGGTCAGGCTATGGCTACACCTTC; cdr3_aa: CASRSGYGYTF
d_call: NA; j_call: TRBJ2-1; v_call: TRBV29-1; clone_size: NA; cdr3_nt: TGCAGCGTTGAAATCTCCGGGACTCACAATGAGCAGTTCTTC; cdr3_aa: CSVEISGTHNEQFF
d_call: TRBD1; j_call: TRBJ1-2; v_call: TRBV5-4; clone_size: few; cdr3_nt: TGTGCCAGCAGCTTGCCGGACAGGGGGCAACGTGGCTACACCTTC; cdr3_aa: CASSLPDRGQRGYTF
d_call: NA; j_call: TRBJ1-1; v_call: TRBV19; clone_size: NA; cdr3_nt: TGTGCCAGTAGTACCCCCGAGGGCAGCAAGAACACTGAAGCTTTCTTT; cdr3_aa: CASSTPEGSKNTEAFF
d_call: NA; j_call: TRBJ2-6; v_call: TRBV28; clone_size: NA; cdr3_nt: TGTGCCAGCGCAATAGGTACAGGGTTCTCTGGGGCCAACGTCCTGACTTTC; cdr3_aa: CASAIGTGFSGANVLTF
d_call: NA; j_call: TRBJ1-6; v_call: TRBV9; clone_size: NA; cdr3_nt: TGTGCCAGCAGCGGAACGCAGGGGTATAATTCACCCCTCCACTTT; cdr3_aa: CASSGTQGYNSPLHF
d_call: NA; j_call: TRBJ2-6; v_call: TRBV7-2; clone_size: NA; cdr3_nt: TGTGCCAGCAGCCGCGACACCCGCACTGGGGCCAACGTCCTGACTTTC; cdr3_aa: CASSRDTRTGANVLTF
d_call: NA; j_call: TRBJ2-7; v_call: TRBV7-3; clone_size: NA; cdr3_nt: TGTGCCAGCAGCTTGGGCCGGTCCTACGAGCAGTACTTC; cdr3_aa: CASSLGRSYEQYF
d_call: NA; j_call: TRBJ2-7; v_call: TRBV7-2; clone_size: once; cdr3_nt: TGTGCCAGCAGTCCAGGGCTCGAGCAGTACTTC; cdr3_aa: CASSPGLEQYF
d_call: TRBD1; j_call: TRBJ1-2; v_call: TRBV7-3; clone_size: few; cdr3_nt: TGTGCCAGCAGCCTCACAGGGGGCGATGGCTACACCTTC; cdr3_aa: CASSLTGGDGYTF
d_call: TRBD2; j_call: TRBJ2-7; v_call: TRBV5-1; clone_size: NA; cdr3_nt: TGCGCCAGCAGCTCTCGCGGGGGGACTAGCTCCTACGAGCAGTACTTC; cdr3_aa: CASSSRGGTSSYEQYF
d_call: TRBD2; j_call: TRBJ2-3; v_call: TRBV7-9; clone_size: NA; cdr3_nt: TGTGCCAGCAGCTTTCGGTGGGAGGGAGTAGATACGCAGTATTTT; cdr3_aa: CASSFRWEGVDTQYF
d_call: TRBD1; j_call: TRBJ1-2; v_call: TRBV5-6; clone_size: NA; cdr3_nt: TGTGCCAGCAGCGGACAGGGGGCAGCTAACTATGGCTACACCTTC; cdr3_aa: CASSGQGAANYGYTF
d_call: TRBD2; j_call: TRBJ2-1; v_call: TRBV6-4; clone_size: NA; cdr3_nt: TGTGCCAGCAGTGACTCGAATGAGGGTCTAGCGGGAGGGTTATCGGACAATGAGCAGTTCTTC; cdr3_aa: CASSDSNEGLAGGLSDNEQFF
d_call: TRBD1; j_call: TRBJ1-1; v_call: TRBV6-1; clone_size: NA; cdr3_nt: TGTGCCAGCAGTGAAGCGCCCAGGGGGGAAACTGAAGCTTTCTTT; cdr3_aa: CASSEAPRGETEAFF
d_call: NA; j_call: TRBJ2-5; v_call: TRBV5-5; clone_size: NA; cdr3_nt: TGTGCCAGCAGCTTGGGCAGAGAGGCCCAGTACTTC; cdr3_aa: CASSLGREAQYF
d_call: NA; j_call: TRBJ1-5; v_call: TRBV29-1; clone_size: few; cdr3_nt: TGCAGCGTGGGGGAGGGATTGTATCAGCCCCAGCATTTT; cdr3_aa: CSVGEGLYQPQHF
d_call: TRBD1; j_call: TRBJ1-3; v_call: TRBV6-5; clone_size: NA; cdr3_nt: TGTGCCAGCAGTTACTCCGGACAGGGCGTGCGCACCATATATTTT; cdr3_aa: CASSYSGQGVRTIYF
d_call: NA; j_call: TRBJ1-5; v_call: TRBV7-2; clone_size: NA; cdr3_nt: TGTGCCAGCAGCTTAGTGTGGGGCTCGCCCCAGCATTTT; cdr3_aa: CASSLVWGSPQHF
d_call: TRBD2; j_call: TRBJ2-1; v_call: TRBV19; clone_size: NA; cdr3_nt: TGTGCCAGTAGTATACGGGGGGGACTAGTGTCCAATGAGCAGTTCTTC; cdr3_aa: CASSIRGGLVSNEQFF
d_call: NA; j_call: TRBJ1-1; v_call: TRBV15; clone_size: few; cdr3_nt: TGTGCCACCAGCAACCTACTGCGGAACACTGAAGCTTTCTTT; cdr3_aa: CATSNLLRNTEAFF
d_call: NA; j_call: TRBJ1-2; v_call: TRBV9; clone_size: NA; cdr3_nt: TGTGCCAGCAGCGAAGGGGCAGGGGCTAACTATGGCTACACCTTC; cdr3_aa: CASSEGAGANYGYTF
d_call: NA; j_call: TRBJ1-1; v_call: TRBV18; clone_size: NA; cdr3_nt: TGTGCCAGCTCCCTAAGTGTGGGGGGGCCGGGAACTGAAGCTTTCTTT; cdr3_aa: CASSLSVGGPGTEAFF
d_call: NA; j_call: TRBJ2-7; v_call: TRBV2; clone_size: NA; cdr3_nt: TGTGCCAGCAGTGAAGAGCGGCAACGAGTGCAGTACTTC; cdr3_aa: CASSEERQRVQYF
d_call: NA; j_call: TRBJ1-2; v_call: TRBV2; clone_size: few; cdr3_nt: TGTGCCAGCAGTCAGGGGCAGATTAACTATGGCTACACCTTC; cdr3_aa: CASSQGQINYGYTF
d_call: TRBD2; j_call: TRBJ2-1; v_call: TRBV5-1; clone_size: NA; cdr3_nt: TGCGCCAGCAGCTCGGGGCGGCAAGCCCTGGGACTAGCGGGGGGGTTGTTCAATGAGCAGTTCTTC; cdr3_aa: CASSSGRQALGLAGGLFNEQFF
d_call: TRBD1; j_call: TRBJ1-4; v_call: TRBV7-2; clone_size: NA; cdr3_nt: TGTGCCAGCAGTACGGGACAGGGGGCCGGTGAAAAACTGTTTTTT; cdr3_aa: CASSTGQGAGEKLFF
d_call: NA; j_call: TRBJ2-1; v_call: TRBV27; clone_size: NA; cdr3_nt: TGTGCCAGCAGTTTTAACAGGCTGGGCGAGCAGTTCTTC; cdr3_aa: CASSFNRLGEQFF
d_call: NA; j_call: TRBJ2-7; v_call: TRBV2; clone_size: NA; cdr3_nt: TGTGCCAGCAGTGAAATTGGCGGGCGCTCCTACGAGCAGTACTTC; cdr3_aa: CASSEIGGRSYEQYF
d_call: TRBD2; j_call: TRBJ2-5; v_call: TRBV5-1; clone_size: NA; cdr3_nt: TGCGCCAGCAGCCGGGGGGGCTACCAAGAGACCCAGTACTTC; cdr3_aa: CASSRGGYQETQYF
d_call: TRBD1; j_call: TRBJ2-7; v_call: TRBV4-2; clone_size: NA; cdr3_nt: TGTGCCAGCAGCTATGAAGGACAGGTGGTCTACGAGCAGTACTTC; cdr3_aa: CASSYEGQVVYEQYF
d_call: TRBD1; j_call: TRBJ1-1; v_call: TRBV11-3; clone_size: NA; cdr3_nt: TGTGCCAGCAGTCGGACAGGGGGGACTGAAGCTTTCTTT; cdr3_aa: CASSRTGGTEAFF
d_call: NA; j_call: TRBJ1-4; v_call: TRBV7-2; clone_size: NA; cdr3_nt: TGTGCCAGCAGCGAGCATGCTAATGAAAAACTGTTTTTT; cdr3_aa: CASSEHANEKLFF
d_call: NA; j_call: TRBJ2-5; v_call: TRBV2; clone_size: NA; cdr3_nt: TGTGCCAGCAGTGGCAGTCTAGCAGAGGAGACCCAGTACTTC; cdr3_aa: CASSGSLAEETQYF
d_call: NA; j_call: TRBJ2-3; v_call: TRBV2; clone_size: NA; cdr3_nt: TGTGCCAGCGCAATCGGGGATACGCAGTATTTT; cdr3_aa: CASAIGDTQYF